This passage covers 31 T cell receptor beta chains from one sample sequenced in a study of blood T cell repertoires in COVID-19. Produced via immunoSEQ multiplex PCR; TCRdb's table is partial and in-frame only. The data hold about 50,000 clones, with roughly 86% observed a single time. Sequencing was carried out using peripheral blood. Source of these receptors: an older man with active COVID-19.

The V call is TRBV7-9, the J call TRBJ2-5; the D gene is possibly TRBD2 (6 bases). This CDR3 has 14 amino acids. Trimming removed 0 bases from V and 2 bases from J, with 7 bases in between. Germline CDR1 reads SEHNR; CDR2 reads FQNEAQ (reference sequence). This chain's CDR3 is CASSLAAGQETQYF. The CDR3, as DNA: TGTGCCAGCAGCTTAGCGGCGGGGCAAGAGACCCAGTACTTC.

V and J are TRBV27 and TRBJ1-1; TRBD1 agrees at 7 bases. V trimming: 4 bases; J trimming: 10 bases; junction bases outside the gene matches: 3. The CDR3 covers 11 residues. The germline CDR1 and CDR2 sequences are MNHEY and SMNVEV (reference sequence). CDR3 region: CASSSSGGAFF. CDR3 sequence (DNA): TGTGCCAGCAGTTCATCAGGGGGAGCTTTCTTT.

The V gene is TRBV6-5, the J gene TRBJ1-4, with 7 bases matching TRBD1. Germline assignment: CDR1 MNHEY and CDR2 SVGAGI. Losses at the gene ends were 6 bases for V and 11 bases for J; bases not matched to a gene: 9. This CDR3 is built from 13 residues. Written as DNA, the CDR3 is TGTGCCAGCAGCCCAGGGGGGCTTACGAAACTGTTTTTT. This gives the protein CASSPGGLTKLFF.

The chain joins TRBV18 to TRBJ2-7; TRBD2 agrees at 9 bases. CDR1 and CDR2 from the germline V gene are KGHSH and LQKENI. The J segment lost 5 bases and the V segment lost 3 bases, leaving 2 bases of the junction unmatched. The CDR3 spans 13 residues. CDR3 in amino acids: CASSPSGSNEQYF. CDR3 bases: TGTGCCAGCTCACCTAGCGGGAGTAACGAGCAGTACTTC.

The chain uses TRBV5-1 and TRBJ1-1, with 9 bases lining up with TRBD1. V was pared by 4 bases and J by 2 bases, with 3 bases of the junction left unmatched. The CDR3 contains 14 residues. Germline CDR1 and CDR2: SGHRS and YFSETQ. The CDR3 DNA is TGCGCCAGCAGCGTGGGACAGGGTAACACTGAAGCTTTCTTT. Translated: CASSVGQGNTEAFF. The variable domain in full, completed from reference TRBV5-1 and TRBJ1-1, reads KAGVTQTPRYLIKTRGQQVTLSCSPISGHRSVSWYQQTPGQGLQFLFEYFSETQRNKGNFPGRFSGRQFSNSRSEMNVSTLELGDSALYLCASSVGQGNTEAFFGQGTRLTVV.

The chain links TRBV27 to TRBJ2-6, with 8 bases matching TRBD1. Trimming removed 5 bases from V and 1 base from J; junction bases left unmatched: 10. There are 18 residues in the CDR3. Per germline, CDR1 MNHEY and CDR2 SMNVEV (reference sequence). The chain's CDR3 is CASSPLGQGQSGANVLTF. CDR3 in DNA: TGTGCCAGCAGTCCCCTAGGACAGGGCCAATCTGGGGCCAACGTCCTGACTTTC.

The gene calls are TRBV19 and TRBJ1-2; TRBD1 might be the D (5 bases). Germline CDR1 and CDR2: LNHDA and SQIVND (reference sequence). Trimming took off 3 bases at V and 6 bases at J, with 20 bases between the two ends. The CDR3 runs 16 residues. CDR3 in amino acids: CASSIYLSPRADGYTF. The CDR3 DNA reads as TGTGCCAGTAGTATTTATCTATCTCCCAGGGCGGATGGCTACACCTTC.

The chain employs TRBV5-5 and TRBJ2-3; TRBD2 aligns across 10 bases. Per germline, CDR1 SGHKS and CDR2 YYEKEE (reference sequence). The CDR3 has 16 residues. V lost 2 bases and J lost 0; bases outside the gene matches: 3. The CDR3 bases are TGTGCCAGCAGCTTAGGACTAGCGGATAGCACAGATACGCAGTATTTT. Its protein is CASSLGLADSTDTQYF.

This clone occurred a few times. The chain carries TRBV13 and TRBJ2-3; 7 nucleotides align to TRBD2. Looked up from germline, CDR1 is PRHDT and CDR2 is FYEKMQ (reference sequence). Trimming at V came to 1 base and at J to 4 bases, leaving 5 bases not matched to a gene. The CDR3 length is 15 residues. DNA for the CDR3: TGTGCCAGCAGCTTAGCTGGGACTATTTCAGATACGCAGTATTTT. Protein sequence: CASSLAGTISDTQYF.

The chain combines TRBV3-1 (or the pseudogene TRBV3-2) with TRBJ2-1; TRBD2 matches at 8 bases. The length of the CDR3 is 13 residues. Trimming removed 6 bases from V and 11 bases from J; junction bases left unmatched: 9. Germline values: CDR1 LGHDT, CDR2 YNNKEL (reference sequence). Here the CDR3 reads CASSRGSGNQQFF. The CDR3 region has the DNA TGTGCCAGCAGTAGAGGTAGCGGGAACCAGCAGTTCTTC.

The chain recombines TRBV7-3 with TRBJ1-1; the D is unclear. V shed 0 bases and J shed 4 bases, with 6 bases lying between them. Germline V gene sequence: CDR1 SGHTA, CDR2 FQGTGA. This CDR3 has 13 amino acids. CDR3 amino acids: CASSLTGSTEAFF. Here the CDR3 DNA reads TGTGCCAGCAGCTTAACTGGGAGCACTGAAGCTTTCTTT.

The J gene is TRBJ1-5, the V gene TRBV5-5; TRBD1 matches at 9 bases. V dropped 4 bases and J dropped 6; count of bases not matched to a gene: 5. The CDR3 covers 14 residues. Per the germline V gene, CDR1 is SGHKS and CDR2 is YYEKEE (reference sequence). The CDR3 DNA is TGTGCCAGCAGCCCGGACAGGGGAGGTCAGCCCCAGCATTTT. Its protein is CASSPDRGGQPQHF.

The V and J genes are TRBV5-4 and TRBJ2-7; TRBD1 is a possible D gene (5 bases). Germline V gene lookup returns CDR1 SGHNT and CDR2 YYREEE (reference sequence). Trimming left V 1 base short and J 1 base short, with 12 bases between. The length of the CDR3 is 15 residues. CDR3 nucleotide sequence: TGTGCCAGCAGCTTGTCAGGGCAAAAATCCTACGAGCAGTACTTC. It codes for CASSLSGQKSYEQYF. The entire variable domain, with the rest obtained from reference TRBV5-4 and TRBJ2-7, is as follows: ETGVTQSPTHLIKTRGQQVTLRCSSQSGHNTVSWYQQALGQGPQFIFQYYREEENGRGNFPPRFSGLQFPNYSSELNVNALELDDSALYLCASSLSGQKSYEQYFGPGTRLTVT.

This chain connects TRBV14 to TRBJ2-5; TRBD2 aligns across 11 bases. CDR3 size: 15 residues. With 4 bases clipped from V and 5 bases from J, the junction kept 6 bases outside the gene matches. CDR1 is SGHDN and CDR2 is FVKESK in the germline V gene. CDR3 sequence (DNA): TGTGCCAGCAGCCCCCAACTAGCGGGAGTGGAGACCCAGTACTTC. It specifies CASSPQLAGVETQYF.

This clone was seen only a few times. The rearrangement uses TRBV5-5 and TRBJ2-7; 11 bases are a match to TRBD1. The V and J ends lost 4 bases and 2 bases, in that order; junction bases with no gene match: 17. The germline V gene encodes CDR1 SGHKS and CDR2 YYEKEE (reference sequence). The CDR3 has 19 residues. The CDR3 DNA reads TGTGCCAGCAGCCCGTGGACAGGGGGCGCCTTGGAAAGAACCTACGAGCAGTACTTC. It codes for CASSPWTGGALERTYEQYF.

The rearrangement uses TRBV5-1 and TRBJ2-7, with a weak D call TRBD1 (5 bases). The germline V and J ends were trimmed by 3 bases and 0 bases, with 16 bases remaining between them. This CDR3 region has 16 residues. Per the germline V gene, CDR1 is SGHRS and CDR2 is YFSETQ. CDR3 region: CASSSTATESSYEQYF. CDR3 DNA: TGCGCCAGCAGCTCGACAGCCACAGAAAGCTCCTACGAGCAGTACTTC.

J is TRBJ1-6 and V is TRBV7-3, with 10 bases aligning to TRBD1. Trimming took 5 bases from V and 8 from J; bases not matched to a gene: 6. The CDR3 has 15 residues. Per the germline V gene, CDR1 is SGHTA and CDR2 is FQGTGA. Here the CDR3 DNA reads TGTGCCAGCAGCATGACAGGGGGCGGTTATTCACCCCTCCACTTT. This gives the protein CASSMTGGGYSPLHF.

V gene TRBV19 combines with J gene TRBJ2-7; 8 bases agree with TRBD1. The germline CDR1 and CDR2 sequences are LNHDA and SQIVND (reference sequence). The V segment lost 3 bases and the J segment 3 bases; nucleotides outside the gene matches: 1. The CDR3 covers 13 residues. The CDR3 is CASSIGTGYEQYF. The CDR3 region has the DNA TGTGCCAGTAGTATTGGGACAGGCTACGAGCAGTACTTC.

The chain employs TRBV6-6 and TRBJ1-1; TRBD1 might be the D (6 bases). Germline CDR1 MNHNY, CDR2 SVGAGI (reference sequence). The CDR3 extends over 14 amino acids. V was trimmed by 8 bases and J by 3 bases, leaving 16 bases between them. The CDR3 sequence is CASAEQGGDTEAFF. The DNA for the CDR3 is TGTGCCAGCGCCGAACAGGGAGGGGACACTGAAGCTTTCTTT.

This chain joins TRBV9 and TRBJ2-1, with a weak D call TRBD2 (5 bases). V was cut by 3 bases and J by 10 bases, with 14 bases left in between. The germline gives CDR1 SGDLS, CDR2 YYNGEE. The CDR3 sequence is 13 residues long. The CDR3: CASSAVLRGEQFF. The CDR3 DNA reads as TGTGCCAGCAGCGCGGTACTCCGCGGGGAGCAGTTCTTC.

The chain is built from TRBV28 and TRBJ2-1; perhaps TRBD1 as D (6 bases). V was cut by 7 bases and J by 0 bases, with 13 bases left in between. CDR1 MDHEN and CDR2 SYDVKM come from the germline V gene. This CDR3 region has 15 residues. DNA for the CDR3: TGTGCCAGCACCGCTGGACAGAGCTCCTACAATGAGCAGTTCTTC. Translated, it gives CASTAGQSSYNEQFF.

V gene TRBV7-6 combines with J gene TRBJ1-6; 8 bases fit TRBD1. Germline V gene data show CDR1 as SGHVS and CDR2 as FNYEAQ. The CDR3 covers 17 residues. V shed 6 bases and J 4 bases; nucleotides not matched to a gene: 11. For the CDR3, the DNA is TGTGCCAGCAGTCCGAGTCCAGGGGGCTCTTATAATTCACCCCTCCACTTT. Amino acids: CASSPSPGGSYNSPLHF.

This clone has a single count. The chain recombines TRBV19 with TRBJ1-2; possibly TRBD1 for D (6 bases). This CDR3 is built from 16 residues. Trimming pared 5 bases from V and 8 bases from J, leaving 24 bases between. The V gene's germline CDR1 is LNHDA and CDR2 SQIVND (reference sequence). The CDR3 region has the DNA TGTGCCAGTAGTCCAAAGAGGGGGGGCGCCTATGAAGGCTACACCTTC. As protein: CASSPKRGGAYEGYTF.

V and J are TRBV2 and TRBJ2-3; maybe TRBD1 (6 bases). Per germline, CDR1 SNHLY and CDR2 FYNNEI. CDR3 size: 14 residues. Between the trimmed V and J ends, which lost 7 bases and 6 bases, there was a span of 17 bases. The CDR3 region has the DNA TGTGCCAGCACCTCCGTCAGGGGCCGGGATACGCAGTATTTT. The encoded protein is CASTSVRGRDTQYF.

The V and J genes are TRBV9 and TRBJ2-5; 13 nucleotides match TRBD2. Germline V gene lookup returns CDR1 SGDLS and CDR2 YYNGEE. This CDR3 has 17 amino acids. V dropped 0 bases and J dropped 4; count of bases not matched to a gene: 6. The CDR3 region is CASSVAGTSGRGETQYF. The CDR3 nucleotides read TGTGCCAGCAGCGTAGCCGGTACTAGCGGGAGGGGAGAGACCCAGTACTTC.

As DNA, the CDR3 is TGTGCCAGCAGCCAAGAGTCGGCGGGAGTTAATGAAAAACTGTTTTTT. It encodes CASSQESAGVNEKLFF. The V call is TRBV4-2, the J call TRBJ1-4; D gene unclear. V dropped 0 bases and J dropped 4 bases, with 12 bases sitting between them. CDR1 and CDR2 (germline): LGHNA, YNFKEQ. The CDR3 totals 16 residues.

As concerns this clone: Other DNA sequences in the sample encode the same CDR3. The rearrangement joins TRBV18 to TRBJ2-5; 8 bases align to TRBD2. Germline loops: CDR1 KGHSH, CDR2 LQKENI. The CDR3 has 15 amino acids. Trimming took 0 bases from V and 1 from J; bases not matched to a gene: 1. CDR3 sequence: CASSPPSGSQETQYF. The CDR3 DNA follows: TGTGCCAGCTCACCACCGAGCGGGAGCCAAGAGACCCAGTACTTC.

The chain joins TRBV10-3 to TRBJ2-7; 10 nucleotides line up with TRBD1. Germline CDR1 is ENHRY and CDR2 is SYGVKD. The CDR3 has 16 residues. J lost 7 bases, V lost 4 bases, and 13 bases had no gene match. The CDR3 loop is CAISVETGTGVYEQYF. CDR3 DNA: TGTGCCATCAGTGTTGAAACCGGGACAGGGGTTTATGAGCAGTACTTC.

This clone was observed a single time. This chain uses TRBV5-6 with TRBJ1-5; tentatively, D is TRBD1 (6 bases). The germline CDR1 and CDR2 sequences are SGHDT and YYEEEE. The CDR3 spans 17 residues. Trimming took 0 bases from V and 3 from J, leaving 16 bases between them. The DNA of the CDR3 is TGTGCCAGCAGCTTGGCCCGAGCTGACAGGCACAATCAGCCCCAGCATTTT. It specifies CASSLARADRHNQPQHF.

This chain uses TRBV3-1 (or the pseudogene TRBV3-2) with TRBJ2-2; D gene uncertain. Trimming removed 1 base at V and 8 bases at J, with 20 bases between. The CDR3 is 17 residues long. Germline loops: CDR1 LGHDT, CDR2 YNNKEL (reference sequence). Here the CDR3 DNA reads TGTGCCAGCAGCCAAGGGGTTGCGGTCCGGGTGGCGGGGGAGCTGTTTTTT. Encoded protein: CASSQGVAVRVAGELFF.

The CDR3 loop is CASSPTPSGANTGELFF. CDR3 nucleotides: TGTGCCAGCTCACCGACGCCTAGCGGGGCGAACACCGGGGAGCTGTTTTTT. The chain uses TRBV18 and TRBJ2-2; 9 bases fit TRBD2. V was clipped by 3 bases and J by 0 bases; unmatched bases: 5. The CDR3 is 17 residues long. Germline CDR1 is KGHSH and CDR2 is LQKENI.